One and the same sample provided the 28 T cell receptor beta chains below, sequenced in a study of OX40 agonist ivuxolimab in advanced cancers. Using immunoSEQ multiplex PCR, the repertoire was profiled, and TCRdb retains in-frame clones only, with some absent. The table records almost 85,000 clones, 70% to 90% of them present only once. The source was CD4+ or CD8+ T cells sorted from blood, collected in a trial of the OX40 agonist ivuxolimab. All receptors derive from an adult with an advanced solid tumor such as melanoma, head and neck, liver or kidney cancer.

V is TRBV5-3 and J is TRBJ1-1; unclear D gene. TRBV5-3 is an ORF, and what it does is uncertain. CDR3 size: 13 residues. V dropped 7 bases and J dropped 3 bases, with 13 bases sitting between them. The CDR3 is CARSPRSHTEAFF. For the CDR3, the DNA is TGTGCCAGATCCCCCCGGTCGCACACTGAAGCTTTCTTT.

The chain carries TRBV6-1 and TRBJ1-4; D is undetermined. The germline CDR1 and CDR2 sequences are MNHNS and SASEGT. Trimming left V 4 bases short and J 8 bases short, with 5 bases between. This CDR3 spans 11 amino acids. CDR3 region: CASSAREKLFF. The CDR3 DNA follows: TGTGCCAGCAGTGCAAGGGAAAAACTGTTTTTT.

V gene TRBV11-2 combines with J gene TRBJ1-6; 7 bases map to TRBD1. Germline trimming cut 2 bases from V and 0 bases from J; bases unmatched to any gene: 7. Germline lookup yields CDR1 SGHAT and CDR2 FQNNGV. The CDR3 sequence is 18 residues long. The CDR3 sequence: CASSLRQGGSSYNSPLHF. CDR3 DNA: TGTGCCAGCAGCTTACGCCAGGGGGGAAGCTCCTATAATTCACCCCTCCACTTT.

V usage is TRBV2 and J usage is TRBJ1-2; 7 bases are a match to TRBD1. The V segment lost 4 bases and the J segment 1 base; nucleotides outside the gene matches: 18. Germline CDR1 SNHLY, CDR2 FYNNEI. There are 19 residues in the CDR3. Here the CDR3 reads CASSVFIRGNWVSNYGYTF. The CDR3, as DNA: TGTGCCAGCAGTGTATTCATCAGGGGGAATTGGGTTAGTAACTATGGCTACACCTTC.

The chain employs TRBV7-2 and TRBJ2-6; D gene unclear. The germline V gene encodes CDR1 SGHTA and CDR2 FQGNSA. Trimming left V 0 bases short and J 4 bases short, with 7 bases between. The CDR3 consists of 15 residues. CDR3 amino acids: CASSLALGGANVLTF. CDR3 nucleotides: TGTGCCAGCAGCTTAGCCCTAGGGGGGGCCAACGTCCTGACTTTC.

The rearrangement links TRBV18 to TRBJ2-7; tentatively, D is TRBD1 (6 bases). There are 15 residues in the CDR3. Trimming took off 6 bases at V and 4 bases at J, with 19 bases between the two ends. From germline, CDR1 is KGHSH and CDR2 LQKENI. The CDR3 spells CASSIEAGTIYEQYF. CDR3 coding DNA: TGTGCCAGCTCTATAGAAGCCGGGACAATATACGAGCAGTACTTC.

V is TRBV7-9 and J is TRBJ2-7, with a possible D match to TRBD2 (5 bases). Between the trimmed V and J ends, which lost 3 bases and 3 bases, there was a span of 12 bases. Germline V gene data show CDR1 as SEHNR and CDR2 as FQNEAQ (reference sequence). This CDR3 comprises 14 residues. The CDR3 is CASSFAGPDYEQYF. The CDR3 DNA is TGTGCCAGCAGCTTTGCGGGTCCTGACTACGAGCAGTACTTC.

The J gene is TRBJ1-1, the V gene TRBV5-1; D remains ambiguous. This CDR3 spans 15 amino acids. Trimming took 2 bases from V and 1 from J, leaving 12 bases between them. Germline V gene sequence: CDR1 SGHRS, CDR2 YFSETQ. The CDR3 region is CASSLSRVGNTEAFF. CDR3 coding DNA: TGCGCCAGCAGCTTATCTAGGGTGGGGAACACTGAAGCTTTCTTT.

The rearrangement links TRBV14 to TRBJ2-7, with no clear D. This CDR3 is built from 14 residues. The germline gives CDR1 SGHDN, CDR2 FVKESK. The V gene lost 2 bases and the J gene lost 1 base, with 9 bases spanning the gap. In DNA, the CDR3 is TGTGCCAGCAGCCAACGCGTTTCTTCCTACGAGCAGTACTTC. It yields the protein CASSQRVSSYEQYF.

The genes are TRBV9 and TRBJ2-1; perhaps D is TRBD1 or TRBD2 (5 bases each). V gave up 0 bases and J gave up 0 bases, with 13 bases separating them. The germline V gene encodes CDR1 SGDLS and CDR2 YYNGEE. There are 17 residues in the CDR3. CDR3 amino acids: CASSVVEGPSSYNEQFF. As DNA, the CDR3 is TGTGCCAGCAGCGTAGTCGAGGGGCCGAGCTCCTACAATGAGCAGTTCTTC.

This clone turned up a few times. The gene calls are TRBV7-2 and TRBJ2-1; the match to TRBD2 covers 7 bases. The CDR3 is made up of 14 amino acids. CDR1 and CDR2 from the germline V gene are SGHTA and FQGNSA. V shed 6 bases and J 7 bases; nucleotides not matched to a gene: 9. The CDR3 nucleotides are TGTGCCAGCAGGTTGAGCGGGACCCGAAATGAGCAGTTCTTC. Protein product: CASRLSGTRNEQFF.

This chain links TRBV18 with TRBJ2-7, with D possibly TRBD1 on 6 matching bases. The CDR3 covers 14 residues. V lost 8 bases and J 3 bases, leaving 17 bases between the germline ends. CDR1 and CDR2 (germline): KGHSH, LQKENI. CDR3 sequence reads: CASRLRQENYEQYF. For the CDR3, the DNA is TGTGCCAGCAGACTTAGACAGGAAAACTACGAGCAGTACTTC.

The CDR3 coding sequence is TGCGCCAGCAAGCGGGGAGAGAGCACAGATACGCAGTATTTT. It translates to CASKRGESTDTQYF. This sequence joins TRBV10-2 and TRBJ2-3, with TRBD2 identical over 7 bases. Germline CDR1 and CDR2: WSHSY and SAAADI. The CDR3 runs 14 residues. With V trimmed by 7 bases and J by 0 bases, 4 bases remained unmatched.

The V gene is TRBV7-2, the J gene TRBJ2-7, with D perhaps TRBD1 or TRBD2 (5 bases each). The V and J ends lost 4 bases and 6 bases respectively, with 13 bases between them. Germline-derived CDR1 and CDR2 are SGHTA and FQGNSA. CDR3 length equals 13 residues. The CDR3 DNA sequence: TGTGCCAGCAGCTCCGATCAAGGGACCGAGCAGTACTTC. Translated: CASSSDQGTEQYF.

The chain links TRBV7-2 to TRBJ1-1; D perhaps matches TRBD1 (6 bases). The germline CDR1 and CDR2 sequences are SGHTA and FQGNSA. This CDR3 spans 13 amino acids. Between the trimmed V and J ends, which lost 5 bases and 7 bases, there was a span of 14 bases. CDR3 residues: CASSPRQALEAFF. The DNA of the CDR3 is TGTGCCAGCAGCCCGCGACAGGCCCTTGAAGCTTTCTTT.

V and J are TRBV5-4 and TRBJ1-1; no clear D. This CDR3 spans 17 amino acids. V lost 7 bases, J lost 8 bases, and 30 bases lay in between. CDR1 is SGHNT and CDR2 is YYREEE in the germline V gene (reference sequence). The CDR3 reads CASLQKPFLGSSEEAFF. The DNA for the CDR3 is TGTGCCAGCCTTCAAAAGCCGTTTTTGGGGTCTTCAGAGGAAGCTTTCTTT.

The chain couples TRBV18 to TRBJ2-3; 7 bases are a match to TRBD1. V was pared by 5 bases and J by 1 base, with 3 bases of the junction left unmatched. Germline-derived CDR1 and CDR2 are KGHSH and LQKENI. The CDR3 sequence is 14 residues long. The CDR3 DNA sequence: TGTGCCAGCTCAAATGGACAGGGCACAGATACGCAGTATTTT. Its protein product is CASSNGQGTDTQYF.

This rearrangement joins TRBV18 to TRBJ2-1, with no clear D. V was cut by 6 bases and J by 5 bases, with 17 bases left in between. CDR3 length: 15 residues. Germline V gene lookup returns CDR1 KGHSH and CDR2 LQKENI. CDR3 sequence: CASSLRQDGNNEQFF. The CDR3, as DNA: TGTGCCAGCTCCCTCCGCCAGGACGGAAACAATGAGCAGTTCTTC.

The V and J genes are TRBV30 and TRBJ1-3; D is possibly TRBD1 (6 bases). V lost 0 bases to trimming and J lost 4 bases, with 10 bases between them. Germline V gene sequence: CDR1 GTSNPN, CDR2 SVGIG (reference sequence). This CDR3 spans 14 amino acids. The CDR3 loop is CAWSVAGAGNTIYF. The CDR3 DNA reads TGTGCCTGGAGTGTGGCAGGGGCAGGAAACACCATATATTTT.

This clone was observed once. The chain has TRBV20-1 and TRBJ2-5; D uncertain. Trimming left V 0 bases short and J 6 bases short, with 5 bases between. From germline, CDR1 is DFQATT and CDR2 SNEGSKA (reference sequence). This CDR3 contains 11 residues. CDR3 sequence (DNA): TGCAGTGCTAGAGATGGACAGACCCAGTACTTC. Its protein is CSARDGQTQYF.

The chain couples TRBV6-1 to TRBJ1-1, with D maybe TRBD1 (5 bases). CDR1 and CDR2 from the germline V gene are MNHNS and SASEGT. V was trimmed by 7 bases and J by 4 bases, leaving 19 bases between them. The CDR3 loop spans 15 amino acids. The CDR3 loop is CASTVYSAGGTEAFF. Here the CDR3 DNA reads TGTGCCAGCACCGTGTACTCCGCCGGGGGCACTGAAGCTTTCTTT.

The rearrangement joins TRBV27 to TRBJ2-2; tentative D call: TRBD1 (5 bases). The V gene's germline CDR1 is MNHEY and CDR2 SMNVEV (reference sequence). The CDR3 has 15 residues. V was pared by 2 bases and J by 2 bases, with 9 bases between. CDR3 sequence: CASSLTTANTGELFF. Here the CDR3 DNA reads TGTGCCAGCAGTTTAACGACAGCCAACACCGGGGAGCTGTTTTTT.

V usage is TRBV6-5 and J usage is TRBJ1-1; 8 bases are a match to TRBD1. V lost 2 bases, J lost 8 bases, and 1 base stayed unmatched. Germline V CDR1 and CDR2: MNHEY, SVGAGI. The CDR3 is made up of 12 amino acids. The CDR3 loop is CASSYRQGEAFF. In DNA form, the CDR3 reads TGTGCCAGCAGTTACCGACAGGGGGAAGCTTTCTTT.

This rearrangement joins TRBV7-2 to TRBJ2-7, with D hard to call. CDR1 is SGHTA, CDR2 FQGNSA, per germline. Trimming pared 4 bases from V and 9 bases from J, leaving 10 bases between. There are 11 residues in the CDR3. The CDR3 is CASSSTLMQYF. The DNA for the CDR3 is TGTGCCAGCAGCTCGACCCTGATGCAGTACTTC.

The genes are TRBV7-9 and TRBJ2-1, with D tentatively TRBD2 (6 bases). Germline V lookup: CDR1 SEHNR, CDR2 FQNEAQ (reference sequence). V gave up 6 bases and J gave up 1 base, with 13 bases separating them. The CDR3 consists of 15 residues. The CDR3 loop reads CASSYSGTSYNEQFF. CDR3 coding DNA: TGTGCCAGCAGTTATAGCGGTACTTCCTACAATGAGCAGTTCTTC.

The chain joins TRBV29-1 to TRBJ2-7; perhaps TRBD1 as D (5 bases). Germline CDR1 and CDR2: SQVTM and ANQGSEA. CDR3 length equals 15 residues. Between the trimmed V and J ends, which lost 2 bases and 2 bases, there was a span of 16 bases. The CDR3 nucleotides read TGCAGCGTTGAATCCCTCGACAGCGAACCCTACGAGCAGTACTTC. It specifies CSVESLDSEPYEQYF.

The chain joins TRBV10-3 to TRBJ2-7, with D uncertain. The CDR3 sequence is 13 residues long. Germline V lookup: CDR1 ENHRY, CDR2 SYGVKD. The V and J ends lost 4 bases and 0 bases respectively, with 7 bases between them. The CDR3 loop is CAISAFYSYEQYF. The CDR3 nucleotides are TGTGCCATCAGTGCTTTCTACTCCTACGAGCAGTACTTC.

V gene TRBV5-4 combines with J gene TRBJ2-5, with D perhaps assigned TRBD1 or TRBD2 (6 bases each). V was cut by 1 base and J by 12 bases, with 19 bases left in between. Germline V gene sequence: CDR1 SGHNT, CDR2 YYREEE (reference sequence). The CDR3 covers 14 residues. The CDR3 protein is CASSLWGRDVSKYF. The CDR3, as DNA: TGTGCCAGCAGCTTGTGGGGGCGGGACGTTTCTAAGTACTTC. The full variable domain, its missing parts supplied by reference TRBV5-4 and TRBJ2-5, is ETGVTQSPTHLIKTRGQQVTLRCSSQSGHNTVSWYQQALGQGPQFIFQYYREEENGRGNFPPRFSGLQFPNYSSELNVNALELDDSALYLCASSLWGRDVSKYFGPGTRLLVL.